Below, 2 T cell receptor beta chains from the same sample are listed, as sequenced in a study of blood T cell repertoires in COVID-19. Sequencing was performed with immunoSEQ multiplex PCR; in TCRdb, only in-frame clones are kept and a portion is missing. The sample shows about 430,000 clones, about 88% of them seen only once. The sequencing input was PBMCs or T cells enriched from blood (not recorded which). The receptors shown here come from a woman aged 18-30 years who had been exposed to COVID-19.

J is TRBJ2-4 and V is TRBV4-2, with 8 bases lining up with TRBD2. The CDR3 has 18 amino acids. V was pared by 4 bases and J by 3 bases, with 14 bases of the junction left unmatched. Germline V CDR1 and CDR2: LGHNA, YNFKEQ. The DNA of the CDR3 is TGTGCCAGCAGCCCCGCGAATAGCGGGGACGGAAGCAAAAACATTCAGTACTTC. Residues: CASSPANSGDGSKNIQYF.

This chain joins TRBV5-5 and TRBJ2-7; 7 bases fit TRBD1. Losses at the gene ends were 0 bases for V and 5 bases for J; bases not matched to a gene: 8. The CDR3 contains 15 residues. Germline assignment: CDR1 SGHKS and CDR2 YYEKEE (reference sequence). CDR3 coding DNA: TGTGCCAGCAGCTTGGCAAGTGACAGGGCCAACGAGCAGTACTTC. Protein product: CASSLASDRANEQYF.